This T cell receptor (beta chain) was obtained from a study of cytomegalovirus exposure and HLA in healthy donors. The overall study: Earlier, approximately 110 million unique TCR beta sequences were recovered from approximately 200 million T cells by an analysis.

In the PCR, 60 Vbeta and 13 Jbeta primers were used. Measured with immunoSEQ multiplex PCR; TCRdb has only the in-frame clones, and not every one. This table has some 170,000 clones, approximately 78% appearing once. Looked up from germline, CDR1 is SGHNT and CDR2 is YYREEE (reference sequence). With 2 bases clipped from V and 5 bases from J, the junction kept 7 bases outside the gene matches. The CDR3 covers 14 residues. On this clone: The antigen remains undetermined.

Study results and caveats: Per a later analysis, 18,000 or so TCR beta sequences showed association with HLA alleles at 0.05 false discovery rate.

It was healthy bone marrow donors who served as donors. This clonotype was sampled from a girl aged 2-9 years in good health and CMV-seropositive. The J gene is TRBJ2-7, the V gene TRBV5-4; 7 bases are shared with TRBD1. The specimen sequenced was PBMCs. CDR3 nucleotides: TGTGCCAGCAGCTTTTACAGGGGCGTCAACGAGCAGTACTTC. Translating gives CASSFYRGVNEQYF.